This T cell receptor (beta chain) was recorded in a study of T-cell reconstitution after alpha-beta-depleted transplantation in children. As it was prepared, the TCRbeta library received unique molecular identifiers. TCRdb reprocessed the PCR reads via MiXCR and lists one record per CDR3 protein. The table records about 500,000 distinct CDR3 sequences, 30% to 35% of them present only once. Germline V CDR1 and CDR2: GTSNPN, SVGIG (reference sequence). The CDR3 is made up of 12 amino acids. V lost 3 bases, J lost 8 bases, and 13 bases lay in between. The sample holds one count of this clonotype. The sequencing used PBMCs from the stem cell graft donor, collected from the stem cell graft. This chain uses TRBV30 with TRBJ1-2; tentative D call: TRBD1 (5 bases). This TCR was recovered from a human donor who donated a stem cell graft to a child with aplastic anemia. The DNA for the CDR3 is TGTGCCTGGAGATGGCGGGGCGGGGGCTACACCTTC. Translated, it gives CAWRWRGGGYTF.